The 12 T cell receptor beta chains presented below share a single source sample, sequenced in a study of blood T cell repertoires in COVID-19. Clones were read by immunoSEQ multiplex PCR, and TCRdb kept only the in-frame ones, dropping some. The table includes 30,000 to 40,000 clones, more than 75% detected once. The material sequenced was peripheral blood. The receptors derive from a man of 80 years or more with active or convalescent COVID-19.

This chain links TRBV11-3 with TRBJ2-1; a possible D gene is TRBD1 (5 bases). Between the trimmed V and J ends, which lost 1 base and 8 bases, there was a span of 18 bases. This CDR3 spans 16 amino acids. In germline, CDR1 is SGHNT, CDR2 YENEEA. The CDR3 DNA reads TGTGCCAGCAGCTTAGCTACAGGTAGGGTCCTCGATGAGCAGTTCTTC. Its translation: CASSLATGRVLDEQFF.

The V and J genes are TRBV30 and TRBJ1-2; TRBD1 matches 11 bases. V was clipped by 0 bases and J by 11 bases; unmatched bases: 8. Germline CDR1 GTSNPN, CDR2 SVGIG (reference sequence). This CDR3 has 14 residues. CDR3 bases: TGTGCCTGGAGTGTATCGAGGACAGGGGGCGGGTACACCTTC. It is translated as CAWSVSRTGGGYTF. Full variable domain (missing parts from reference TRBV30 and TRBJ1-2): SQTIHQWPATLVQPVGSPLSLECTVEGTSNPNLYWYRQAAGRGLQLLFYSVGIGQISSEVPQNLSASRPQDRQFILSSKKLLLSDSGFYLCAWSVSRTGGGYTFGSGTRLTVV.

This chain joins TRBV5-5 and TRBJ1-5; D is undetermined. Germline lookup yields CDR1 SGHKS and CDR2 YYEKEE (reference sequence). V shed 4 bases and J shed 0 bases, with 11 bases lying between them. This CDR3 region has 15 residues. The CDR3 nucleotides are TGTGCCAGCAGCCTGACTGCTAATAGCAATCAGCCCCAGCATTTT. Its protein is CASSLTANSNQPQHF.

Of note for this clone: At the DNA level, this CDR3 is encoded by other sequences in the same sample as well. V usage is TRBV7-2 and J usage is TRBJ2-5; perhaps TRBD2 as D (6 bases). V was pared by 1 base and J by 1 base, with 10 bases between. This CDR3 contains 15 residues. CDR1 is SGHTA and CDR2 is FQGNSA in the germline V gene. Written as DNA, the CDR3 is TGTGCCAGCAGCTTAGGAGGGGAGGTCCAAGAGACCCAGTACTTC. Its translation is CASSLGGEVQETQYF.

The chain carries TRBV18 and TRBJ1-5; D may be TRBD1 (5 bases). Per germline, CDR1 KGHSH and CDR2 LQKENI. The CDR3 sequence is 14 residues long. Trimming stripped 4 bases from V and 10 bases from J, with 17 bases between. The CDR3 sequence is CASSLGGRVGPQHF. As DNA, the CDR3 is TGTGCCAGCTCACTCGGCGGCAGGGTCGGACCCCAGCATTTT.

The chain carries TRBV13 and TRBJ2-7; TRBD2 aligns across 9 bases. The length of the CDR3 is 16 residues. Germline loops: CDR1 PRHDT, CDR2 FYEKMQ (reference sequence). V lost 5 bases, J lost 4 bases, and 12 bases stayed unmatched. In DNA, the CDR3 is TGTGCCAGCAGCCGAACTAGCGGGCGAATATTTTACGAGCAGTACTTC. It yields the protein CASSRTSGRIFYEQYF.

This chain uses TRBV29-1 with TRBJ2-3; 12 bases align to TRBD2. CDR3 length: 16 residues. The trim removed 3 bases at V and 1 base at J, leaving 5 bases unmatched. From germline, CDR1 is SQVTM and CDR2 ANQGSEA. CDR3 protein: CSVETSGSSRTDTQYF. The CDR3, as DNA: TGCAGCGTTGAGACTAGCGGGAGTTCGCGCACAGATACGCAGTATTTT.

The gene calls are TRBV28 and TRBJ2-4; TRBD2 matches 10 bases. J was trimmed by 0 bases and V by 5 bases; bases with no gene match: 7. The CDR3 runs 17 residues. Germline CDR1 reads MDHEN; CDR2 reads SYDVKM. CDR3 bases: TGTGCCAGCAGTCCCCCCACTAGCGGGACAGCCAAAAACATTCAGTACTTC. It is translated as CASSPPTSGTAKNIQYF.

This clone came up once. This chain joins TRBV28 and TRBJ1-4; D unclear. This CDR3 is built from 14 residues. V was trimmed by 4 bases and J by 3 bases, leaving 9 bases between them. From germline, CDR1 is MDHEN and CDR2 SYDVKM. CDR3 DNA: TGTGCCAGCAGTTCGGCACAGCCTAATGAAAAACTGTTTTTT. Protein product: CASSSAQPNEKLFF.

The chain uses TRBV15 and TRBJ2-3; D perhaps matches TRBD2 (6 bases). The V end was cut by 3 bases, the J end by 2 bases, with 18 bases between. CDR3 length: 17 amino acids. Germline CDR1 reads LNHNV; CDR2 reads YYDKDF (reference sequence). CDR3 DNA: TGTGCCACCAGCAGGTGGGGCAGGAGGGCTTTCACAGATACGCAGTATTTT. It encodes CATSRWGRRAFTDTQYF.

V is TRBV19 and J is TRBJ1-5; 9 bases line up with TRBD1. CDR3 length equals 15 residues. Germline loops: CDR1 LNHDA, CDR2 SQIVND (reference sequence). V trimming: 4 bases; J trimming: 4 bases; junction bases outside the gene matches: 5. CDR3 bases: TGTGCCAGTAGTACTGGACAGGGGCCGAATCAGCCCCAGCATTTT. Its translation: CASSTGQGPNQPQHF.

This sequence joins TRBV13 and TRBJ2-7; weak D call: TRBD2 (5 bases). CDR1 and CDR2 from the germline V gene are PRHDT and FYEKMQ (reference sequence). CDR3 length: 14 residues. V was clipped by 5 bases and J by 6 bases, with 17 bases between them. The CDR3 DNA reads as TGTGCCAGCAGCCTCAGGAGCGGAGTGTTCGAGCAGTACTTC. It specifies CASSLRSGVFEQYF.